This TCR beta chain was found in a study of graft-versus-host responses after intestinal transplantation. Whole-study context: Tacrolimus and steroids were given for roughly 3 years to all recipients after anti-thymocyte globulin induction. Points from the study as a whole: The authors found GvH clones in recipient marrow, some appearing first in ileum or blood.

CDR3 length: 14 residues. Trimming shortened V by 2 bases and J by 0 bases, and 8 bases separated the two germline ends. The germline V gene has CDR1 MNHNY and CDR2 SVGAGI (reference sequence). This clone was counted once. Its antigen is unidentified. This table comes from immunoSEQ multiplex PCR, and its TCRdb copy is limited to in-frame clones, with some not included. Of about 120,000 clones in the sample, about 95% were seen once. The receptor's source is a human donor who received an intestinal transplant. V and J are TRBV6-6 and TRBJ2-7; weak D call: TRBD1 (6 bases). The specimen comprised unstimulated CD8+ T cells sorted from spleen or lymph node cells, sampled before intestinal transplant. DNA of the CDR3: TGTGCCAGCAGTTACGGCAGGGGCTCCTACGAGCAGTACTTC. As protein: CASSYGRGSYEQYF.